This section outlines one TCR beta chain sequence together with its context. Its antigen remains unknown. TCRdb recomputed calls from the reads with MiXCR, one row per CDR3 protein. The data show approximately 1,000,000 distinct CDR3 sequences, roughly a third seen once. The data originate from a study of T cell repertoires in cytomegalovirus infection. Study-wide background: Public TCR beta signatures were indicative of both CMV infection and a matching HLA type. Overall study findings and caveats: Carriage of CMV together with the relevant HLA was identifiable through cumulative public TCR beta family frequency.

V was cut by 4 bases and J by 4 bases, with 15 bases left in between. The CDR3 has 15 residues. CDR1 is LGHNA and CDR2 is YSLEER in the germline V gene. The sequencing here drew on cultured CD8+ T cells from PBMCs, taken from culture after CMV antigen stimulation. The chain uses TRBV4-3 and TRBJ2-3; D possibly corresponds to TRBD2 (6 bases). The origin of this receptor is a human donor in good health (CMV status not recorded). Some clones in this sample may be carry-over from other donors' samples. This CDR3 reads CASSRGRRLADTQYF. The CDR3 DNA follows: TGCGCCAGCAGCCGAGGGAGAAGACTAGCAGATACGCAGTATTTT.